These 24 T cell receptor beta chains came from one sample sequenced in a study of cytomegalovirus exposure and HLA in healthy donors. Data came from immunoSEQ multiplex PCR; TCRdb stores just in-frame clones and leaves some out. The data show about 130,000 clones, roughly 89% seen once. The sample was PBMCs. These TCRs come from a woman aged 18-29 years in good health and CMV-seronegative.

This chain links TRBV14 with TRBJ2-5, with TRBD1 matching 8 bases. The V segment lost 4 bases and the J segment 3 bases; nucleotides outside the gene matches: 1. The CDR3 extends over 13 amino acids. Germline V gene sequence: CDR1 SGHDN, CDR2 FVKESK. CDR3 sequence: CASSPDREETQYF. In nucleotides, the CDR3 is TGTGCCAGCAGCCCGGACAGGGAAGAGACCCAGTACTTC.

The chain uses TRBV25-1 and TRBJ2-5; D ambiguous. The CDR3 extends over 14 amino acids. Germline lookup yields CDR1 MGHDK and CDR2 SYGVNS. The germline V and J ends were trimmed by 1 base and 7 bases, with 13 bases remaining between them. The CDR3 DNA follows: TGTGCCAGCAGTGAATTGTCAGCGACGGTGACCCAGTACTTC. It is translated as CASSELSATVTQYF.

CDR3 residues: CASSPSLVYEQYF. Here the CDR3 DNA reads TGTGCCAGTAGTCCCAGTCTAGTCTACGAGCAGTACTTC. The chain is built from TRBV19 and TRBJ2-7; D remains ambiguous. V lost 5 bases and J 3 bases, leaving 11 bases between the germline ends. The CDR3 is 13 residues long. Germline assignment: CDR1 LNHDA and CDR2 SQIVND (reference sequence).

This clone was seen only once. The J gene is TRBJ2-7, the V gene TRBV6-1; 7 bases map to TRBD2. V lost 6 bases, J lost 2 bases, and 10 bases stayed unmatched. Germline V CDR1 and CDR2: MNHNS, SASEGT. The CDR3 has 15 amino acids. The CDR3, as DNA: TGTGCCAGCAGGGGGTTTGGGGAGGGGACCTACGAGCAGTACTTC. Translation gives CASRGFGEGTYEQYF.

This clone has only a few counts. The chain combines TRBV28 with TRBJ1-5, with TRBD1 matching over 7 bases. The CDR3 totals 13 residues. Trimming took 8 bases from V and 6 from J; bases not matched to a gene: 7. From germline, CDR1 is MDHEN and CDR2 SYDVKM. CDR3 amino acids: CASVRQGSQPQHF. The CDR3 DNA reads as TGTGCCAGCGTTAGACAGGGCAGTCAGCCCCAGCATTTT.

This clone was detected only once. The genes are TRBV14 and TRBJ2-3; 10 bases line up with TRBD2. This CDR3 has 17 amino acids. Germline CDR1 and CDR2: SGHDN and FVKESK. J gave up 1 base and V 1 base, and 5 bases lay outside the gene matches. In DNA, the CDR3 is TGTGCCAGCAGCCAAGGAGCCGGGACTAGCGGCACAGATACGCAGTATTTT. Amino acid sequence: CASSQGAGTSGTDTQYF. Full variable domain (rest looked up from reference TRBV14 and TRBJ2-3): EAGVTQFPSHSVIEKGQTVTLRCDPISGHDNLYWYRRVMGKEIKFLLHFVKESKQDESGMPNNRFLAERTGGTYSTLKVQPAELEDSGVYFCASSQGAGTSGTDTQYFGPGTRLTVL.

The chain has TRBV6-5 and TRBJ2-7; 10 bases agree with TRBD2. The CDR3 contains 15 residues. The V segment lost 6 bases and the J segment 0 bases; nucleotides outside the gene matches: 5. Germline lookup yields CDR1 MNHEY and CDR2 SVGAGI. DNA of the CDR3: TGTGCCAGCAGGGGGACTAGCGATCGCTCCTACGAGCAGTACTTC. Protein: CASRGTSDRSYEQYF.

J is TRBJ2-1 and V is TRBV19; 10 bases align to TRBD2. CDR1 and CDR2 from the germline V gene are LNHDA and SQIVND (reference sequence). J gave up 6 bases and V 6 bases, and 5 bases lay outside the gene matches. This CDR3 contains 14 residues. The CDR3 sequence is CASRWTSGTNEQFF. The DNA of the CDR3 is TGTGCCAGTAGGTGGACTAGCGGCACCAATGAGCAGTTCTTC.

The V gene is TRBV30, the J gene TRBJ1-2; 10 bases are a match to TRBD1. This CDR3 comprises 13 residues. The V gene end was trimmed by 8 bases and the J gene end by 8 bases; junction bases not matched to a gene: 11. CDR1 is GTSNPN and CDR2 is SVGIG in the germline V gene (reference sequence). The CDR3: CAGQTGQGIGYTF. The CDR3 coding sequence is TGTGCCGGTCAGACGGGACAGGGGATAGGCTACACCTTC.

The V gene is TRBV7-2, the J gene TRBJ2-3; 7 bases fit TRBD2. V trimming: 5 bases; J trimming: 3 bases; junction bases outside the gene matches: 14. CDR1 is SGHTA, CDR2 FQGNSA, per germline. The CDR3 length is 17 residues. CDR3 bases: TGTGCCAGCAGCGCCCGAATGGCGGGAGTGCGGACAGATACGCAGTATTTT. It encodes CASSARMAGVRTDTQYF.

This chain uses TRBV9 with TRBJ2-7; 10 bases are shared with TRBD2. This CDR3 comprises 17 residues. V gave up 4 bases and J gave up 5 bases; unmatched junction bases: 15. Germline V gene sequence: CDR1 SGDLS, CDR2 YYNGEE. CDR3 DNA sequence: TGTGCCAGCAGCACACCCGATGGAGCGGGAGGGCCCCACGAGCAGTACTTC. It is translated as CASSTPDGAGGPHEQYF.

This chain joins TRBV5-1 and TRBJ2-1; 9 positions agree with TRBD2. Germline V CDR1 and CDR2: SGHRS, YFSETQ. V lost 0 bases, J lost 2 bases, and 3 bases stayed unmatched. CDR3 length: 16 residues. The CDR3 nucleotides are TGCGCCAGCAGCTTGGTCCTAGCGGGGACCTACAATGAGCAGTTCTTC. Its translation: CASSLVLAGTYNEQFF.

V usage is TRBV6-5 and J usage is TRBJ2-7, with D perhaps matching TRBD2 (6 bases). The CDR3 has 15 residues. V lost 5 bases and J lost 2, with 16 bases in between. Per the germline V gene, CDR1 is MNHEY and CDR2 is SVGAGI. This chain's CDR3 is CASSPTGTLTYEQYF. The CDR3 DNA is TGTGCCAGCAGTCCAACCGGGACTCTCACCTACGAGCAGTACTTC.

The chain has TRBV28 and TRBJ1-1; tentatively, D is TRBD1 (6 bases). V lost 5 bases and J lost 0, with 16 bases in between. The germline CDR1 and CDR2 sequences are MDHEN and SYDVKM. The CDR3 has 16 amino acids. This chain's CDR3 is CASSIQGPAMNTEAFF. The CDR3 coding sequence is TGTGCCAGCAGTATACAGGGCCCAGCAATGAACACTGAAGCTTTCTTT. Full variable domain (outside the CDR3, taken from reference TRBV28 and TRBJ1-1): DVKVTQSSRYLVKRTGEKVFLECVQDMDHENMFWYRQDPGLGLRLIYFSYDVKMKEKGDIPEGYSVSREKKERFSLILESASTNQTSMYLCASSIQGPAMNTEAFFGQGTRLTVV.

The V and J genes are TRBV5-5 and TRBJ1-3; TRBD1 might be the D (5 bases). V shed 6 bases and J shed 7 bases, with 14 bases lying between them. The V gene's germline CDR1 is SGHKS and CDR2 YYEKEE (reference sequence). The length of the CDR3 is 13 residues. The CDR3 DNA follows: TGTGCCAGCACCCAGGACACCCGGAACACCATATATTTT. It codes for CASTQDTRNTIYF.

V usage is TRBV5-1 and J usage is TRBJ2-7; the match to TRBD1 covers 10 bases. This CDR3 has 16 residues. V shed 3 bases and J 3 bases; nucleotides not matched to a gene: 9. The germline CDR1 and CDR2 sequences are SGHRS and YFSETQ. In DNA, the CDR3 is TGCGCCAGCAGCTACGGCGACAGGGGGCCTGTCTACGAGCAGTACTTC. Translating gives CASSYGDRGPVYEQYF.

The V call is TRBV29-1, the J call TRBJ2-2; 13 nucleotides match TRBD2. CDR1 SQVTM and CDR2 ANQGSEA come from the germline V gene. With 7 bases clipped from V and 5 bases from J, the junction kept 7 bases outside the gene matches. The CDR3 is 15 residues long. The CDR3 spells CSARTSGRRTGELFF. CDR3 DNA: TGCAGCGCCAGGACTAGCGGGAGAAGGACCGGGGAGCTGTTTTTT.

The rearrangement uses TRBV30 and TRBJ1-1; 7 positions match TRBD1. Germline lookup yields CDR1 GTSNPN and CDR2 SVGIG (reference sequence). The CDR3 has 15 residues. J gave up 0 bases and V 2 bases, and 6 bases lay outside the gene matches. CDR3 residues: CAWSRGTAMNTEAFF. The CDR3 DNA follows: TGTGCCTGGAGTCGGGGGACAGCCATGAACACTGAAGCTTTCTTT.

J is TRBJ2-1 and V is TRBV5-4, with 9 bases that match TRBD2. This CDR3 region has 19 residues. V was pared by 0 bases and J by 6 bases, with 16 bases of the junction left unmatched. Germline V gives CDR1 SGHNT, CDR2 YYREEE (reference sequence). The CDR3 nucleotides read TGTGCCAGCAGCTTGGTGTCGCTTATTGGCGGGAGGGCCGGCAATGAGCAGTTCTTC. This codes for CASSLVSLIGGRAGNEQFF.

This clone was observed once. The rearrangement uses TRBV5-1 and TRBJ2-5, with D possibly being TRBD2 (6 bases). The CDR3 consists of 13 residues. From germline, CDR1 is SGHRS and CDR2 YFSETQ. V gave up 4 bases and J gave up 5 bases, with 12 bases separating them. DNA for the CDR3: TGCGCCAGCAGCGGCGGGATTAGGGAGACCCAGTACTTC. Protein: CASSGGIRETQYF. Supplemented by reference TRBV5-1 and TRBJ2-5, the full variable domain reads KAGVTQTPRYLIKTRGQQVTLSCSPISGHRSVSWYQQTPGQGLQFLFEYFSETQRNKGNFPGRFSGRQFSNSRSEMNVSTLELGDSALYLCASSGGIRETQYFGPGTRLLVL.

This clone was detected only once. This rearrangement joins TRBV18 to TRBJ2-7; 9 bases are shared with TRBD2. The CDR3 runs to 15 residues. V was pared by 2 bases and J by 3 bases, with 5 bases of the junction left unmatched. Germline V gives CDR1 KGHSH, CDR2 LQKENI. DNA for the CDR3: TGTGCCAGCTCACCAGGTAGCGGGAGCGTCTACGAGCAGTACTTC. This sequence encodes CASSPGSGSVYEQYF.

The rearrangement uses TRBV29-1 and TRBJ2-7, with D uncertain. V shed 0 bases and J shed 2 bases, with 5 bases lying between them. Germline CDR1 and CDR2: SQVTM and ANQGSEA. The CDR3 has 12 residues. CDR3 sequence: CSVEDTTYEQYF. CDR3 nucleotides: TGCAGCGTTGAAGATACAACCTACGAGCAGTACTTC.

The V gene is TRBV28, the J gene TRBJ1-5; 8 bases agree with TRBD1. The CDR3 runs 15 residues. CDR1 is MDHEN and CDR2 is SYDVKM in the germline V gene. The junction had 5 bases not matched to a gene; V was cut back by 6 bases and J by 1 base. The CDR3 reads CASSQGARSNQPQHF. The CDR3 DNA reads as TGTGCCAGCAGCCAGGGGGCTCGAAGCAATCAGCCCCAGCATTTT. Combining the CDR3 with reference TRBV28 and TRBJ1-5 gives the whole variable domain DVKVTQSSRYLVKRTGEKVFLECVQDMDHENMFWYRQDPGLGLRLIYFSYDVKMKEKGDIPEGYSVSREKKERFSLILESASTNQTSMYLCASSQGARSNQPQHFGDGTRLSIL.

The chain links TRBV25-1 to TRBJ2-2; D gene uncertain. V lost 1 base and J 9 bases, leaving 6 bases between the germline ends. Germline V gene data show CDR1 as MGHDK and CDR2 as SYGVNS. This CDR3 region has 12 residues. CDR3 protein: CASSELSRELFF. The CDR3, as DNA: TGTGCCAGCAGTGAATTGAGTAGGGAGCTGTTTTTT. Drawing the rest from reference TRBV25-1 and TRBJ2-2, the complete variable domain is EADIYQTPRYLVIGTGKKITLECSQTMGHDKMYWYQQDPGMELHLIHYSYGVNSTEKGDLSSESTVSRIRTEHFPLTLESARPSHTSQYLCASSELSRELFFGEGSRLTVL.